These T cell receptor beta chains were read from a single sample in a study of cytomegalovirus exposure and HLA in healthy donors. Profiling relied on immunoSEQ multiplex PCR, and the TCRdb table lists in-frame clones only, not all of them. The sample carries about 76,000 clones, under 85% recorded once. Sequenced material: PBMCs. The receptors were gathered from a woman in her thirties or forties in good health and CMV-seropositive. CDR3s include the opening cysteine and the closing phenylalanine or tryptophan. The order of the fields is J gene, clone size, V gene, D gene, CDR3 DNA, CDR3 protein. A D gene is named only where the DNA matches it firmly. Clone sizes are given selectively: once, few, many, or a class where the clone is expanded.

>TRBJ1-2|-|TRBV5-1|TRBD1
TGCGCCAGCAGCAGGGGACAGGAGAACTATGGCTACACCTTC
CASSRGQENYGYTF
>TRBJ2-3|-|TRBV5-1|-
TGCGCCAGCAGCTTGCGGACTGGCGCAGATACGCAGTATTTT
CASSLRTGADTQYF
>TRBJ2-5|-|TRBV5-1|TRBD1
TGCGCCAGCAGCTTGGAGGGACAGGAAGAGACCCAGTACTTC
CASSLEGQEETQYF
>TRBJ2-2|-|TRBV7-8|TRBD2
TGTGCCAGCAGCTTATACCCTAGCGGGGGCGGGGAGCTGTTTTTT
CASSLYPSGGGELFF
>TRBJ2-5|few|TRBV7-6|TRBD1
TGTGCCAGCAGCCCAACGGGACAGTGGGTCTCCCAGTACTTC
CASSPTGQWVSQYF
>TRBJ1-1|once|TRBV2|-
TGTGCCAGCAGTGAAGTGGGGGGGGGATTCACTGAAGCTTTCTTT
CASSEVGGGFTEAFF
>TRBJ1-1|-|TRBV27|-
TGTGCCAGCAGTTCAGGGTTCGCTGAAGCTTTCTTT
CASSSGFAEAFF
>TRBJ2-3|-|TRBV5-4|-
TGTGCCAGCAGCTTCATGGTGGCCAAGTCTAGCACAGATACGCAGTATTTT
CASSFMVAKSSTDTQYF
>TRBJ2-4|-|TRBV4-1|-
TGCGCCAGCAGCCAAGCCTCGACACTAGGAGTAAACATTCAGTACTTC
CASSQASTLGVNIQYF
>TRBJ2-1|-|TRBV5-1|-
TGCGCCAGCAGCTTGGCGAGGTTCGGCGACTACAATGAGCAGTTCTTC
CASSLARFGDYNEQFF
>TRBJ1-3|-|TRBV7-3|-
TGTGCCAGCAGCCCTCCGGGACACTTTGGAAACACCATATATTTT
CASSPPGHFGNTIYF
>TRBJ2-1|few|TRBV28|-
TGTGCCAGCAGTTTTGGCGGGCCCCCGTACAATGAGCAGTTCTTC
CASSFGGPPYNEQFF
>TRBJ1-1|-|TRBV30|TRBD1
TGTGCCTGGAGTGTAACCGGGACAGCTGAAGCTTTCTTT
CAWSVTGTAEAFF
>TRBJ1-2|-|TRBV28|-
TGTGCCAGCAGTTCCCTAATGGGGGGTGGTAACTATGGCTACACCTTC
CASSSLMGGGNYGYTF
>TRBJ1-1|-|TRBV29-1|-
TGCAGCGTTGCCCGCGGAGGTCTGAACACTGAAGCTTTCTTT
CSVARGGLNTEAFF
>TRBJ2-3|once|TRBV27|-
TGTGCCAGCAGTTTTCCGACTGCGGATACGCAGTATTTT
CASSFPTADTQYF
>TRBJ2-5|-|TRBV6-1|-
TGTGCCAGCAATATCCGGACACAAGAGACCCAGTACTTC
CASNIRTQETQYF
>TRBJ1-6|once|TRBV7-2|-
TGTGCCAGCCAGGGTCATTCACCCCTCCACTTT
CASQGHSPLHF
>TRBJ2-7|-|TRBV29-1|-
TGCAGCGAGGAGGGGACCACCCGCTCCTACGAGCAGTACTTC
CSEEGTTRSYEQYF
>TRBJ2-7|once|TRBV9|-
TGTGCCAGCAGCGTAGGACTAAGTTACGGACACGAGCAGTACTTC
CASSVGLSYGHEQYF
>TRBJ2-6|-|TRBV9|TRBD2
TGTGCCAGCAGCGTGGGACTAGCGGGAGGGCCTGGGGCCAACGTCCTGACTTTC
CASSVGLAGGPGANVLTF
>TRBJ1-1|-|TRBV4-1|-
TGCGCCAGCAGCCAAGGGTACGCAGGAACTGAAGCTTTCTTT
CASSQGYAGTEAFF
>TRBJ2-3|few|TRBV18|TRBD1
TGTGCCAGCTCACCACCTTCCAGGGGGGATACGCAGTATTTT
CASSPPSRGDTQYF
>TRBJ1-1|-|TRBV19|TRBD1
TGTGCCAGTAGTGCGCCGGGACAGGGAAAGGCTTTCTTT
CASSAPGQGKAFF
>TRBJ2-7|-|TRBV4-2|-
TGTGCCAGCAGCCAAGATCCAACGGGTACTAGAGAGCAGTACTTC
CASSQDPTGTREQYF
>TRBJ1-4|-|TRBV6-6|TRBD1
TGTGCCAGCAGCCGGGACAGGAATGAAAAACTGTTTTTT
CASSRDRNEKLFF
>TRBJ2-5|-|TRBV7-7|-
TGTGCCAGCAGCTTATCTATAGAAGAGACCCAGTACTTC
CASSLSIEETQYF
>TRBJ2-7|-|TRBV12-2|-
TGTGCAAGTCGCTTAGTCCCCCTCCTAGCGGGGGAGAAGACCTACGAGCAGTACTTC
CASRLVPLLAGEKTYEQYF
>TRBJ2-2|-|TRBV7-7|TRBD2
TGTGCTAGCAGCCGATTAGCGGGGGGTACCACCGGGGAGCTGTTTTTT
CASSRLAGGTTGELFF
>TRBJ2-3|-|TRBV19|TRBD2
TGTGCCAGTACGGACCGACTAGCGGGGGAGAGCACAGATACGCAGTATTTT
CASTDRLAGESTDTQYF
>TRBJ2-2|-|TRBV6-5|TRBD1
TGTGCCAGCAGCCGACAGGGTCGGGGCACCGGGGAGCTGTTTTTT
CASSRQGRGTGELFF
>TRBJ1-1|few|TRBV19|-
TGTGCCAGTAGTATATACCAGACACTCTCAACAGCTATGAACACTGAAGCTTTCTTT
CASSIYQTLSTAMNTEAFF
>TRBJ1-4|-|TRBV6-1|-
TGTGCCAGCAGTGATCGGGGGGGTAATGAAAAACTGTTTTTT
CASSDRGGNEKLFF
>TRBJ2-1|-|TRBV5-1|TRBD2
TGCGCCAGCAGCTTCGATTTAGCGGGGGGCAACAATGAGCAGTTCTTC
CASSFDLAGGNNEQFF
>TRBJ1-2|-|TRBV6-1|TRBD1
TGTGCCAGCAGTGATAGGGACAGGGCTAACTATGGCTACACCTTC
CASSDRDRANYGYTF
>TRBJ2-5|-|TRBV7-9|TRBD1
TGTGCCAGCAGCTTAGCAATACAGGGGACGGAGACCCAGTACTTC
CASSLAIQGTETQYF
>TRBJ2-2|-|TRBV28|TRBD2
TGTGCCAGCAGGGGCGGGAGTGGAAACACCGGGGAGCTGTTTTTT
CASRGGSGNTGELFF
>TRBJ2-1|-|TRBV6-6|TRBD1
TGTGCCAGCAGTTACCGGGACAGTAACAATGAGCAGTTCTTC
CASSYRDSNNEQFF
>TRBJ2-7|-|TRBV14|-
TGTGCCAGCAGTCAAGACTCTTACAGGGAAGGGGCCTACGAGCAGTACTTC
CASSQDSYREGAYEQYF
>TRBJ2-3|-|TRBV9|TRBD2
TGTGCCAGCAGCGTAGAATTAGCGGGAGTGGGAGATACGCAGTATTTT
CASSVELAGVGDTQYF
>TRBJ2-7|-|TRBV19|TRBD1
TGTGCCAGTAGTATTCTCGGGACAGGGACCAACGAGCAGTACTTC
CASSILGTGTNEQYF
>TRBJ2-5|-|TRBV27|-
TGTGCCAGCAGTTCCCTCCCCCCGGAGACCCAGTACTTC
CASSSLPPETQYF
>TRBJ1-3|-|TRBV10-2|TRBD1
TGCGCCAGCAGTGAGGGGGACAGGGCTTCTGGAAACACCATATATTTT
CASSEGDRASGNTIYF
>TRBJ2-3|-|TRBV29-1|-
TGCAGCGTTCCCAGGGGTAGCACAGATACGCAGTATTTT
CSVPRGSTDTQYF
>TRBJ1-1|-|TRBV7-2|TRBD1
TGTGCCAGCAGCATCGGGACAGGCGATGAAGCTTTCTTT
CASSIGTGDEAFF
>TRBJ1-5|few|TRBV30|TRBD1
TGCGCCTGGCGTGCACAGGGGGCACTGGGGGGCAATCAGCCCCAGCATTTT
CAWRAQGALGGNQPQHF
>TRBJ1-2|-|TRBV6-6|TRBD1
TGTGCCAGCAGTCGAAGGGACAGGGGCGGCTATGGCTACACCTTC
CASSRRDRGGYGYTF
>TRBJ2-2|-|TRBV7-2|TRBD1
TGTGCCAGCAGCGCCACAGGGGACGGGGAGCTGTTTTTT
CASSATGDGELFF
>TRBJ1-6|few|TRBV30|TRBD1
TGTGCCTGGAGTAGACAGGGCAATTCACCCCTCCACTTT
CAWSRQGNSPLHF